Listed here are 18 T cell receptor beta chains from one sample, sequenced in a study of CD8+CD57+ T cells in acquired aplastic anemia. Researchers used genomic DNA as the template to profile TCR beta VDJ and CDR3. Each CDR3 protein gets one entry after TCRdb re-called the reads with MiXCR. The sample holds 170,000 or so distinct CDR3 sequences, roughly 63% seen once. Flow cytometry had shown expanded CD8+CD57+ cells in the patients chosen for sequencing. The specimen sequenced was sorted CD4+, CD8+, or CD8+CD57+ T cells (not recorded which) from PBMCs. The receptors come from a human donor with aplastic anemia.

This clonotype appeared many times. This chain links TRBV19 with TRBJ2-3; 9 nucleotides line up with TRBD2. The CDR3 covers 15 residues. CDR1 is LNHDA, CDR2 SQIVND, per germline (reference sequence). V trimming: 3 bases; J trimming: 5 bases; junction bases outside the gene matches: 6. The CDR3 region has the DNA TGTGCCAGTAGTATCGGAGGTAGCGGGGGAGATACGCAGTATTTT. Protein product: CASSIGGSGGDTQYF.

This clonotype was observed a few times. The V call is TRBV7-3, the J call TRBJ2-7; D uncertain. The CDR3 runs to 11 residues. The V gene lost 3 bases and the J gene lost 2 bases, with 2 bases spanning the gap. Germline-derived CDR1 and CDR2 are SGHTA and FQGTGA. The CDR3 sequence: CASSFTYEQYF. CDR3 nucleotides: TGTGCCAGCAGCTTCACCTACGAGCAGTACTTC.

This chain links TRBV15 with TRBJ2-7, with 7 bases fitting TRBD2. The CDR3 has 15 amino acids. Germline loops: CDR1 LNHNV, CDR2 YYDKDF (reference sequence). V lost 4 bases to trimming and J lost 5 bases; unmatched junction nucleotides: 11. CDR3 amino acids: CATSIGRDRTHEQYF. The DNA for the CDR3 is TGTGCCACCAGCATTGGGAGGGACCGAACCCACGAGCAGTACTTC.

This clonotype has ten or more counts. This rearrangement joins TRBV24-1 to TRBJ1-1, with D possibly TRBD1 on 5 matching bases. CDR1 KGHDR and CDR2 SFDVKD come from the germline V gene. Deletions cut 3 bases from V and 1 base from J, with 14 bases between. The CDR3 covers 16 residues. DNA of the CDR3: TGTGCCACCAGTGATACCAGGGAAAGGAGGAACACTGAAGCTTTCTTT. Its protein is CATSDTRERRNTEAFF.

V and J are TRBV24-1 and TRBJ2-2, with 10 bases that match TRBD2. J gave up 3 bases and V 5 bases, and 2 bases lay outside the gene matches. The CDR3 spans 15 residues. Germline V gives CDR1 KGHDR, CDR2 SFDVKD. CDR3 region: CATSAGTSDTGELFF. As DNA, the CDR3 is TGTGCCACCAGTGCCGGGACTAGCGACACCGGGGAGCTGTTTTTT.

The J gene is TRBJ2-1, the V gene TRBV20-1; no firm D call. Trimming removed 3 bases at V and 2 bases at J, with 11 bases between. Germline V gives CDR1 DFQATT, CDR2 SNEGSKA (reference sequence). CDR3 length: 14 amino acids. The CDR3 sequence is CSASGPDTYNEQFF. In DNA form, the CDR3 reads TGCAGTGCTAGTGGGCCCGATACCTACAATGAGCAGTTCTTC.

The V and J genes are TRBV2 and TRBJ1-1; unclear D gene. The CDR3 is 14 amino acids. V was pared by 6 bases and J by 3 bases, with 14 bases between. CDR1 and CDR2 (germline): SNHLY, FYNNEI. This chain's CDR3 is CASRSIGPDTEAFF. CDR3 nucleotides: TGTGCCAGCAGGTCGATAGGGCCGGACACTGAAGCTTTCTTT.

The V gene is TRBV9, the J gene TRBJ1-1, with 8 bases matching TRBD1. The germline V gene has CDR1 SGDLS and CDR2 YYNGEE. This CDR3 is built from 12 residues. Trimming cost V 8 bases and J 6 bases; bases outside gene matches: 6. The CDR3 loop reads CASGQGGPEAFF. As DNA, the CDR3 is TGTGCCAGTGGACAGGGAGGACCTGAAGCTTTCTTT. The entire variable domain, with the rest obtained from reference TRBV9 and TRBJ1-1, is as follows: DSGVTQTPKHLITATGQRVTLRCSPRSGDLSVYWYQQSLDQGLQFLIQYYNGEERAKGNILERFSAQQFPDLHSELNLSSLELGDSALYFCASGQGGPEAFFGQGTRLTVV.

Remarks on this clonotype: With a much larger clone just one base away, this may be a read error. The J gene is TRBJ1-2, the V gene TRBV4-1; no clear D. Germline CDR1 MGHRA, CDR2 YSYEKL. This CDR3 is 15 amino acids long. The CDR3 region is CASSLTTASDYSYTF. CDR3 sequence (DNA): TGCGCCAGCAGCCTTACGACCGCGTCGGACTATAGCTACACCTTC.

Ten or more counts support this clonotype. The J gene is TRBJ1-2, the V gene TRBV2; D is uncertain. Germline-derived CDR1 and CDR2 are SNHLY and FYNNEI. Deletions cut 2 bases from V and 1 base from J, with 17 bases between. This CDR3 spans 17 amino acids. The CDR3 reads CASSERFTDYYNYGYTF. For the CDR3, the DNA is TGTGCCAGCAGTGAAAGGTTTACAGACTATTATAACTATGGCTACACCTTC.

The rearrangement uses TRBV7-9 and TRBJ2-7, with TRBD2 matching 7 bases. The CDR3 totals 13 residues. Germline V gives CDR1 SEHNR, CDR2 FQNEAQ (reference sequence). Trimming at V came to 3 bases and at J to 5 bases, leaving 4 bases not matched to a gene. This chain's CDR3 is CASSFGGTHEQYF. For the CDR3, the DNA is TGTGCCAGCAGCTTCGGGGGGACCCACGAGCAGTACTTC.

The genes are TRBV4-3 and TRBJ1-6; 9 nucleotides agree with TRBD1. Trimming cost V 3 bases and J 10 bases; bases outside gene matches: 10. The CDR3 consists of 16 residues. Looked up from germline, CDR1 is LGHNA and CDR2 is YSLEER. The CDR3 region has the DNA TGCGCCAGCAGCCAGGGCCGGACAGGGGAGGGATCACCCCTCCACTTT. It codes for CASSQGRTGEGSPLHF.

This chain joins TRBV2 and TRBJ2-7; no definite D call. The germline V and J ends were trimmed by 6 bases and 3 bases, with 9 bases remaining between them. Germline V gene sequence: CDR1 SNHLY, CDR2 FYNNEI. The CDR3 extends over 12 amino acids. CDR3 in amino acids: CASSIPIYEQYF. The CDR3 bases are TGTGCCAGCAGCATACCGATCTACGAGCAGTACTTC.

The rearrangement joins TRBV6-5 to TRBJ1-6; no clear D gene. Between the trimmed V and J ends, which lost 2 bases and 8 bases, there was a span of 7 bases. The germline CDR1 and CDR2 sequences are MNHEY and SVGAGI. The CDR3 runs 13 residues. CDR3: CASSYRDYSPLHF. The CDR3 DNA is TGTGCCAGCAGTTACAGGGATTATTCACCCCTCCACTTT.

In regard to this clonotype: The junction does not match germline at one end; this may be a read error. This rearrangement joins TRBV29-1 to TRBJ1-1, with unresolved D. The CDR3 has 12 amino acids. Germline CDR1 SQVTM, CDR2 ANQGSEA. The CDR3 protein is CSFGRLNTEAVF. As DNA, the CDR3 is TGCAGCTTCGGACGGCTGAACACTGAAGCTGTCTTT. Drawing the rest from reference TRBV29-1 and TRBJ1-1, the complete variable domain is SAVISQKPSRDICQRGTSLTIQCQVDSQVTMMFWYRQQPGQSLTLIATANQGSEATYESGFVIDKFPISRPNLTFSTLTVSNMSPEDSSIYLCSFGRLNTEAVFGQGTRLTVV.

This clonotype came up once. J is TRBJ2-7 and V is TRBV19; perhaps TRBD2 as D (5 bases). The V end lost 2 bases, the J end lost 3 bases, and 8 bases lay between the germline ends. The CDR3 extends over 13 amino acids. In germline, CDR1 is LNHDA, CDR2 SQIVND (reference sequence). The CDR3 protein is CASSILGDYEQYF. In DNA, the CDR3 is TGTGCCAGTAGTATATTGGGAGACTACGAGCAGTACTTC.

This chain uses TRBV10-3 with TRBJ2-3, with 11 nucleotides matching TRBD2. Germline assignment: CDR1 ENHRY and CDR2 SYGVKD. The V gene end was trimmed by 6 bases and the J gene end by 1 base; junction bases not matched to a gene: 6. This CDR3 is built from 16 residues. The CDR3 sequence is CAIRGSGRAGTDTQYF. CDR3 nucleotide sequence: TGTGCCATCAGGGGTAGCGGGAGGGCCGGCACAGATACGCAGTATTTT.

The J gene is TRBJ1-1, the V gene TRBV19, with D tentatively TRBD1 (5 bases). The length of the CDR3 is 14 residues. CDR1 and CDR2 (germline): LNHDA, SQIVND (reference sequence). V was clipped by 4 bases and J by 5 bases, with 14 bases between them. DNA of the CDR3: TGTGCCAGTAGTAATGTCGGGGGTAAAACTGAAGCTTTCTTT. Its protein product is CASSNVGGKTEAFF.